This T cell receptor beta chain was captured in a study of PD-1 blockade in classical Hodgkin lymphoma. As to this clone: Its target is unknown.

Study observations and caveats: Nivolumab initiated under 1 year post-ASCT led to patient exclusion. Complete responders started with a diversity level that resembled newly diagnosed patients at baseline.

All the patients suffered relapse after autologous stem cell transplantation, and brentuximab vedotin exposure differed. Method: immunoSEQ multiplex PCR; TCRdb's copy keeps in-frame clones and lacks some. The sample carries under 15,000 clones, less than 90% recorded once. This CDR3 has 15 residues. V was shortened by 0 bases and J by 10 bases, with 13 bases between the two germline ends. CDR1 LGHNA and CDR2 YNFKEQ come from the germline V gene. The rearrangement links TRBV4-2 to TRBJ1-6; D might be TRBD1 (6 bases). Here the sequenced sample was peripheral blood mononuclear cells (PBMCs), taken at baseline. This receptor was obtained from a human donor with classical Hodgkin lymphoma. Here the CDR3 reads CASSQELGGGSPLHF. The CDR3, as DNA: TGTGCCAGCAGCCAAGAACTAGGGGGGGGGTCACCCCTCCACTTT.